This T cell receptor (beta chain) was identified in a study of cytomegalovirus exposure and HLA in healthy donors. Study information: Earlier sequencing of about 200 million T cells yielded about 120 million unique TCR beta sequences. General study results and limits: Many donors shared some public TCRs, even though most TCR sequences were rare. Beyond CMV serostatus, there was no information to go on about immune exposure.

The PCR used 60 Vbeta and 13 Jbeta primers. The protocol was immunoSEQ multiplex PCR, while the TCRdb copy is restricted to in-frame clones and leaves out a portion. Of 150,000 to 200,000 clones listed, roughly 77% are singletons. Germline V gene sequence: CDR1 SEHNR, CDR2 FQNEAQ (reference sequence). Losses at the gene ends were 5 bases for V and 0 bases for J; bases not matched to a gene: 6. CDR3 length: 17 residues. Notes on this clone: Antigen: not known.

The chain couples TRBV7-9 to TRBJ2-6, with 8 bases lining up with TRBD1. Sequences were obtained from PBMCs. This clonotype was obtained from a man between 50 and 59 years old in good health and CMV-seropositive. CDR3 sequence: CASSPGTGLSGANVLTF. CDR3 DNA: TGTGCCAGCAGCCCCGGGACAGGCCTCTCTGGGGCCAACGTCCTGACTTTC.